This T cell receptor (beta chain) was documented in a study of blood T cell repertoires in COVID-19. Study overall: PBMCs, B-cell-depleted T cells, or T cells provided the cDNA or gDNA that made up the material.

The trim removed 5 bases at V and 0 bases at J, leaving 7 bases unmatched. The germline V gene encodes CDR1 MNHNY and CDR2 SVGAGI (reference sequence). This CDR3 region has 17 residues. Authors' processing steps: Amplification with reference gene primers provided the estimates of nucleated cell counts. Sequencing was performed with immunoSEQ multiplex PCR; in TCRdb, only in-frame clones are kept and a portion is missing. That table supplies the V and J calls and clone size; D and trimming were determined from the DNA. The sample includes 95,000 to 150,000 clones, around 81% of them seen just once. The rearrangement uses TRBV6-6 and TRBJ2-7; 13 nucleotides match TRBD2. The TCR originated in a man aged 30 to 45 with COVID-19, enrolled during active disease. Sequencing used peripheral blood. The CDR3 loop reads CASSRTSGGPSSYEQYF. CDR3 DNA sequence: TGTGCCAGCAGTCGGACTAGCGGGGGACCCAGCTCCTACGAGCAGTACTTC.